This T cell receptor beta chain was captured in a study of cytomegalovirus exposure and HLA in healthy donors. General observations from the study: The study assumed roughly uniform donor sequencing depth for presence/absence analyses.

The CDR3 is made up of 13 amino acids. Germline V gene sequence: CDR1 GTSNPN, CDR2 SVGIG (reference sequence). V lost 0 bases and J lost 0, with 4 bases in between. As to this clone: The antigen is not known.

PCR amplification relied on 60 Vbeta primers (plus 13 Jbeta primers). The repertoire was sequenced with immunoSEQ multiplex PCR; TCRdb's copy has only in-frame clones and lacks some. Here the sample spans 95,000 to 150,000 clones, 77% being singletons. The clonotype was recovered from a human donor in good health. The chain recombines TRBV30 with TRBJ2-3; D gene ambiguous. Specimen: PBMCs. This CDR3 reads CAWSVQSTDTQYF. As DNA, the CDR3 is TGTGCCTGGAGTGTACAGAGCACAGATACGCAGTATTTT. The full variable domain, completed using reference TRBV30 and TRBJ2-3, is SQTIHQWPATLVQPVGSPLSLECTVEGTSNPNLYWYRQAAGRGLQLLFYSVGIGQISSEVPQNLSASRPQDRQFILSSKKLLLSDSGFYLCAWSVQSTDTQYFGPGTRLTVL.